The source of this T cell receptor (beta chain) is a study of T cells in Graves' hyperthyroidism and ophthalmopathy. Ophthalmopathy patients all had a Clinical Activity Score of at least 3, a NOSPECS grade of at least 4 and disease under 3 months old. On the basis of clinical symptoms, serum thyroxine and TRAb, thyroid ultrasound and orbital computed tomography, diagnoses were made. Amplification targeted TCR beta CDR3 regions from RNA transcripts. Carried out on the TCR CDR3, a first-round RT-PCR used the HTBI primer set. TCRdb passed the multiplex PCR reads through MiXCR, listing each CDR3 protein once. The data contain approximately 620,000 distinct CDR3 sequences, more than 15% of them singletons. CDR3 length: 12 residues. Trimming pared 3 bases from V and 7 bases from J, leaving 8 bases between.

The source of this sequence is a woman between 40 and 50 years old with Graves' ophthalmopathy. Material: blood. V usage is TRBV12-3 or TRBV12-4 and J usage is TRBJ2-3, with D maybe TRBD2 (5 bases). The CDR3 sequence: CASSFGVNTQYF. The CDR3, as DNA: TGTGCCAGCAGTTTCGGGGTAAATACGCAGTATTTT.